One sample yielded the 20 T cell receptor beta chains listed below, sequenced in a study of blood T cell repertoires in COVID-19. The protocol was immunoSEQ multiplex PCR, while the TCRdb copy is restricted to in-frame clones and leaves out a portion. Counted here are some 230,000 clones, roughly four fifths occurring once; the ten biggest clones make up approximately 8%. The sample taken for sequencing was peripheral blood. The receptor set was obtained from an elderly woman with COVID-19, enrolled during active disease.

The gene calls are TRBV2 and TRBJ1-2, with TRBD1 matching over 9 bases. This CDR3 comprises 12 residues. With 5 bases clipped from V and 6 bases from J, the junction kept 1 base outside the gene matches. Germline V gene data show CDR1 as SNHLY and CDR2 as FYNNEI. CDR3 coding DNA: TGTGCCAGCAGTCGGACAGGGGATGGCTACACCTTC. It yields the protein CASSRTGDGYTF.

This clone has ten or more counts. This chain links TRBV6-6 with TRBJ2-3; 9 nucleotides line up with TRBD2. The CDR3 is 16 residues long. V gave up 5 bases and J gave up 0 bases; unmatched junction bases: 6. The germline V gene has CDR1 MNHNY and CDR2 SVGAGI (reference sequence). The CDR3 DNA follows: TGTGCCAGCAGTCGACTAGCGGTCTCTAGCACAGATACGCAGTATTTT. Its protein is CASSRLAVSSTDTQYF.

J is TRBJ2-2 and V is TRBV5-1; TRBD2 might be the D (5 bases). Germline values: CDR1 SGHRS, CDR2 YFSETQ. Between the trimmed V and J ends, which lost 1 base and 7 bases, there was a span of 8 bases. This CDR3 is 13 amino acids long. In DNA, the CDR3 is TGCGCCAGCAGCTTGTCCGGAGGCGGGGAGCTGTTTTTT. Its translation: CASSLSGGGELFF.

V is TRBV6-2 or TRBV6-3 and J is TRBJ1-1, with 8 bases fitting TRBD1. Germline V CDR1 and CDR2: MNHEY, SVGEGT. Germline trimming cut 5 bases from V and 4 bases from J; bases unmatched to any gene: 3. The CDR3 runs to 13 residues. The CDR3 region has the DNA TGTGCCAGCAGTCAGGGGGCTCGCACTGAAGCTTTCTTT. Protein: CASSQGARTEAFF.

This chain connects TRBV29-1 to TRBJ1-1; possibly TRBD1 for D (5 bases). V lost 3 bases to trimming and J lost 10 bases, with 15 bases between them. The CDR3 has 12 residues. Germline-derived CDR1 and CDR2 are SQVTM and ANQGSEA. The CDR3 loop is CSVEPDGAVAFF. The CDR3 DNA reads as TGCAGCGTTGAGCCGGATGGGGCGGTAGCTTTCTTT. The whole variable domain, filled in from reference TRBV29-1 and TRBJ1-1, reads SAVISQKPSRDICQRGTSLTIQCQVDSQVTMMFWYRQQPGQSLTLIATANQGSEATYESGFVIDKFPISRPNLTFSTLTVSNMSPEDSSIYLCSVEPDGAVAFFGQGTRLTVV.

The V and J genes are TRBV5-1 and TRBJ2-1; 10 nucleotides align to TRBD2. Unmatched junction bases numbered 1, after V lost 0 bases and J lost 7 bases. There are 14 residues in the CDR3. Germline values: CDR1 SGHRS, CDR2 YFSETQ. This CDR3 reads CASSLGTSGNEQFF. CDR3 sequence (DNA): TGCGCCAGCAGCTTGGGGACTAGCGGTAATGAGCAGTTCTTC.

The CDR3 nucleotides read TGTGCCAGCAGTCACAGGGGGCTAAACACAGATACGCAGTATTTT. This codes for CASSHRGLNTDTQYF. This chain uses TRBV6-5 with TRBJ2-3, with 9 nucleotides matching TRBD1. The junction had 5 bases not matched to a gene; V was cut back by 5 bases and J by 2 bases. Looked up from germline, CDR1 is MNHEY and CDR2 is SVGAGI. This CDR3 has 15 amino acids.

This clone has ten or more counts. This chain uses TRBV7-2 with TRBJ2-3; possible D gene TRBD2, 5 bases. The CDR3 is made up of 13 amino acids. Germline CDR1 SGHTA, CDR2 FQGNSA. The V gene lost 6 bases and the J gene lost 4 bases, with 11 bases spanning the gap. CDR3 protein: CASSGGRADTQYF. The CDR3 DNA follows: TGTGCCAGCAGTGGCGGGCGGGCAGATACGCAGTATTTT.

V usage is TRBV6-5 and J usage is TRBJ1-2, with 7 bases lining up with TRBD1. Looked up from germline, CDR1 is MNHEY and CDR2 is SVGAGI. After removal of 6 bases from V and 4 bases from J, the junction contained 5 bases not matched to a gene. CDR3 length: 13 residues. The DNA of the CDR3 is TGTGCCAGCAGCTTGACAGGGACCTATGGCTACACCTTC. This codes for CASSLTGTYGYTF.

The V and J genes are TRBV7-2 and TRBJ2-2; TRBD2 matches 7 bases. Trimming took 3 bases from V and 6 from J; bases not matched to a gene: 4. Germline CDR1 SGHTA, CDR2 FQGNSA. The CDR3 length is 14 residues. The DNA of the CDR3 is TGTGCCAGCAGCTTCGGACTAGAACCCGGGGAGCTGTTTTTT. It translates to CASSFGLEPGELFF.

Here the CDR3 reads CASSHPQGAQGYTF. For the CDR3, the DNA is TGTGCCAGCAGCCATCCCCAGGGGGCGCAGGGCTACACCTTC. The chain recombines TRBV4-2 with TRBJ1-2, with TRBD1 matching 8 bases. Germline V lookup: CDR1 LGHNA, CDR2 YNFKEQ. Losses at the gene ends were 3 bases for V and 8 bases for J; bases not matched to a gene: 8. The CDR3 is 14 residues long.

CDR3 DNA sequence: TGTGCCAGTACCACCGACAGGATTAACACCGGGGAGCTGTTTTTT. As protein: CASTTDRINTGELFF. The V call is TRBV19, the J call TRBJ2-2; tentative D call: TRBD1 (6 bases). This CDR3 has 15 residues. The V and J ends lost 7 bases and 2 bases respectively, with 14 bases between them. Germline V gene sequence: CDR1 LNHDA, CDR2 SQIVND (reference sequence).

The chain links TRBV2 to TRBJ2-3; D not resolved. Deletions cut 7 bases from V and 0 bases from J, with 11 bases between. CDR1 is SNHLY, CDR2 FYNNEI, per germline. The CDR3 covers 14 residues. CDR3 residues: CASTRGLSTDTQYF. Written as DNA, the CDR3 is TGTGCCAGCACCCGAGGCCTTAGCACAGATACGCAGTATTTT.

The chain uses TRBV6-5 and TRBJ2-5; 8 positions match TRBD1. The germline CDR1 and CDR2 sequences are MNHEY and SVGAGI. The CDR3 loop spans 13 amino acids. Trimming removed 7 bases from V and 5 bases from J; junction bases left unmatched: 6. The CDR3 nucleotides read TGTGCCAGCACTCGGACAGGGTGGGAGACCCAGTACTTC. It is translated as CASTRTGWETQYF.

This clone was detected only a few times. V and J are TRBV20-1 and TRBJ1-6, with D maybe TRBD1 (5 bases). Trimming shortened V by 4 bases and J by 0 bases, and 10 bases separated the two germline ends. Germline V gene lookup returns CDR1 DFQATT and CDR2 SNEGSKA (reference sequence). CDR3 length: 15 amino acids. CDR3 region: CSATDRTSYNSPLHF. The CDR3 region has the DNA TGCAGTGCTACTGACAGAACCTCCTATAATTCACCCCTCCACTTT.

The DNA for the CDR3 is TGCAGCGTTGAAGGGACTAGATCCAACACAGATACGCAGTATTTT. This sequence encodes CSVEGTRSNTDTQYF. This chain joins TRBV29-1 and TRBJ2-3; 7 bases agree with TRBD2. The CDR3 is 15 residues long. Germline loops: CDR1 SQVTM, CDR2 ANQGSEA. J gave up 2 bases and V 1 base, and 6 bases lay outside the gene matches.

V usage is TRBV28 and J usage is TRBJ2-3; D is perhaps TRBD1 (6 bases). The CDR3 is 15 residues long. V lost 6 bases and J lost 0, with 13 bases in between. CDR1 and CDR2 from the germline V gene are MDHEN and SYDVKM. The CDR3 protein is CASSLGQLSTDTQYF. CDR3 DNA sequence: TGTGCCAGCAGCCTAGGACAGCTCAGCACAGATACGCAGTATTTT. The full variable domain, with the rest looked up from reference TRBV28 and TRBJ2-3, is DVKVTQSSRYLVKRTGEKVFLECVQDMDHENMFWYRQDPGLGLRLIYFSYDVKMKEKGDIPEGYSVSREKKERFSLILESASTNQTSMYLCASSLGQLSTDTQYFGPGTRLTVL.

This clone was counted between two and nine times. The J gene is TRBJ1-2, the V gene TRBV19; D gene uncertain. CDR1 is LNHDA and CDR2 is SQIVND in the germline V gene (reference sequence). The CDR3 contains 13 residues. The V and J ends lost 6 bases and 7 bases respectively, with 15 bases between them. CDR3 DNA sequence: TGTGCCAGTAGGAATTTGAGTCCCGCTGGCTACACCTTC. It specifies CASRNLSPAGYTF.

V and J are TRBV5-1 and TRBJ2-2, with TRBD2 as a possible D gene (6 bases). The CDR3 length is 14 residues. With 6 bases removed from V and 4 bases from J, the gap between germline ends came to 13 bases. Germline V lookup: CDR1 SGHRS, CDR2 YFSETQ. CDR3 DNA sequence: TGCGCCAGCAAGGAGGGCTTGGGCACCGGGGAGCTGTTTTTT. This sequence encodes CASKEGLGTGELFF.

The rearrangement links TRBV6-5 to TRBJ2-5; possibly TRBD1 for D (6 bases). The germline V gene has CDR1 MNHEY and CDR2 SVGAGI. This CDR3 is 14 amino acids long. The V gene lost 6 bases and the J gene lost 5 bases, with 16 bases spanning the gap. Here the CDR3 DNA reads TGTGCCAGCAGGGGTGGGGGCCTCGGGGAGACCCAGTACTTC. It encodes CASRGGGLGETQYF.